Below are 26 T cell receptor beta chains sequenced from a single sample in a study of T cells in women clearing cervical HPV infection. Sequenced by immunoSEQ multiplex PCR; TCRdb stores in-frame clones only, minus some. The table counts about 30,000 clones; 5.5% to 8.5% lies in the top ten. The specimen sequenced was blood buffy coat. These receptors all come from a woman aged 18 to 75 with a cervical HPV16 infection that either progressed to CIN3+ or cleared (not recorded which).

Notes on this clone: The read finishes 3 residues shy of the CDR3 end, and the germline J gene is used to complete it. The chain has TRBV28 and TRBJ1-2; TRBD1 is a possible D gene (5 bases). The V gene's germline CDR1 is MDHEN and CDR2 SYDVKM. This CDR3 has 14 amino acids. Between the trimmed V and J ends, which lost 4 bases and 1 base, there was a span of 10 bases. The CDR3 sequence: CASSSPGGNYGYTF. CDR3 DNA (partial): TGTGCCAGCAGTTCCCCGGGGGGTAACTATGGC.

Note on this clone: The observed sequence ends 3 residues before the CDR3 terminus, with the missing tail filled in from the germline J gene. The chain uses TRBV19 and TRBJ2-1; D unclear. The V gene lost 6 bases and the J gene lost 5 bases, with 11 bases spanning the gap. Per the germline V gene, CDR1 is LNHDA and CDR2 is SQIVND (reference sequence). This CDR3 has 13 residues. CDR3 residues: CASSTRSNNEQFF. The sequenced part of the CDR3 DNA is TGTGCCAGTAGCACGAGGTCCAACAATGAG.

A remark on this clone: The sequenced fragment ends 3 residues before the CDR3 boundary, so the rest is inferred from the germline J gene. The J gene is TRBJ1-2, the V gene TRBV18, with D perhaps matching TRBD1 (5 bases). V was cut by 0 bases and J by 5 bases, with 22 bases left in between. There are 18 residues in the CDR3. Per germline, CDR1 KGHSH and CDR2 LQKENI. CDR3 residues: CASSPPGFSGEEGYGYTF. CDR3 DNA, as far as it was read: TGTGCCAGCTCACCACCTGGTTTTTCTGGCGAAGAGGGGTATGGC.

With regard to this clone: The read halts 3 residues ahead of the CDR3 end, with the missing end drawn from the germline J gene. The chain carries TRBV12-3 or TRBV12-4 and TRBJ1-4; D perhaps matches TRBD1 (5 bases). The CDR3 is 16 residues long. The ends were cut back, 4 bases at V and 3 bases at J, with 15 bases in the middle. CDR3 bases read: TGTGCCAGCAGTTCTCCCCAGGGAAGGCCTAATGAAAAA. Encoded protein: CASSSPQGRPNEK. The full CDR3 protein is CASSSPQGRPNEKLFF.

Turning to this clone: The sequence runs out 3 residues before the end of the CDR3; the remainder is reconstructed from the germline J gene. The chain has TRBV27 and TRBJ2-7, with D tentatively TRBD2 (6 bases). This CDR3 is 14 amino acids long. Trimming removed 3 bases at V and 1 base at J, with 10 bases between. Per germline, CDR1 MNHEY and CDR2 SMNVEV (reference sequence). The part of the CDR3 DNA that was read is TGTGCCAGCAGTTTTGCGGGGAGATCCTACGAG. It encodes CASSFAGRSYE. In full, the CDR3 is CASSFAGRSYEQYF.

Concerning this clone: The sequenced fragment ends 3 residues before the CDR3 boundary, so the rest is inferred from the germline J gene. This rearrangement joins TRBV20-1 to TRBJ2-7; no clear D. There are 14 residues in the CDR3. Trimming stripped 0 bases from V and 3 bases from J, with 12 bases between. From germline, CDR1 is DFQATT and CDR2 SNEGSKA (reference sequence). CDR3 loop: CSARDLRLLYEQYF. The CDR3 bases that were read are TGCAGTGCTAGAGATCTGCGGCTTCTCTACGAG.

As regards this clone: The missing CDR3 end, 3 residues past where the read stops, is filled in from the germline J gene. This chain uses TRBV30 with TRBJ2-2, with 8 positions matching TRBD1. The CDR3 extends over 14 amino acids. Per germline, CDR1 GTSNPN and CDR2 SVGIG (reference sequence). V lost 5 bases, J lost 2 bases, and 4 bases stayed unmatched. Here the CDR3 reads CAWRTGFNTGELFF. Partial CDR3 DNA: TGTGCCTGGCGGACAGGGTTTAACACCGGGGAG. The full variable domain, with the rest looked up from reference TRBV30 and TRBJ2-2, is SQTIHQWPATLVQPVGSPLSLECTVEGTSNPNLYWYRQAAGRGLQLLFYSVGIGQISSEVPQNLSASRPQDRQFILSSKKLLLSDSGFYLCAWRTGFNTGELFFGEGSRLTVL.

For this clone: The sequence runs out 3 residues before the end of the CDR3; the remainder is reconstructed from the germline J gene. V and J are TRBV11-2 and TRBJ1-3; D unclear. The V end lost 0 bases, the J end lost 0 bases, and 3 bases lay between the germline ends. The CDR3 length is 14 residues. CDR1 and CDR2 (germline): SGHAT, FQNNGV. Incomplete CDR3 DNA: TGTGCCAGCAGCTTAGACCTCTCTGGAAACACC. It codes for CASSLDLSGNT. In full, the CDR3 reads CASSLDLSGNTIYF.

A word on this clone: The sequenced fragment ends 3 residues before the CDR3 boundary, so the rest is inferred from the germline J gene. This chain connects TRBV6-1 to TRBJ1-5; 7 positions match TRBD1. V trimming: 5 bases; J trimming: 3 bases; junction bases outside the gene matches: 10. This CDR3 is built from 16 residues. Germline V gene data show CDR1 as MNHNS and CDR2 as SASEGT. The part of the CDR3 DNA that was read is TGTGCCAGCAGTCAAGAGAGGACAGGCATCAATCAGCCC. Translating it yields CASSQERTGINQP. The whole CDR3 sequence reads CASSQERTGINQPQHF.

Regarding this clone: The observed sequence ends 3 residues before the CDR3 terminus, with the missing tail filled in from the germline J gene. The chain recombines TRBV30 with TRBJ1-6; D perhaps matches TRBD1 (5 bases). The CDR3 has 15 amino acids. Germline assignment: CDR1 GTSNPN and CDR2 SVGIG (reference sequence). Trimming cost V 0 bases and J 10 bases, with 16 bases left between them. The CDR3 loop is CAWSVQQGRNSPLHF. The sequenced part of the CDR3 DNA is TGTGCCTGGAGTGTACAGCAGGGCCGAAACTCACCC. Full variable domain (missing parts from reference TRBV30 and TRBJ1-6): SQTIHQWPATLVQPVGSPLSLECTVEGTSNPNLYWYRQAAGRGLQLLFYSVGIGQISSEVPQNLSASRPQDRQFILSSKKLLLSDSGFYLCAWSVQQGRNSPLHFGNGTRLTVT.

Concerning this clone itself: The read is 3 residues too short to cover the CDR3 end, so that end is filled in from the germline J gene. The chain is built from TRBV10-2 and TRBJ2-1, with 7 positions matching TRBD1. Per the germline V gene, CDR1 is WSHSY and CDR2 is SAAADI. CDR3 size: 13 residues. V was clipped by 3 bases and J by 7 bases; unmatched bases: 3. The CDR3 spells CASSDDRVNEQFF. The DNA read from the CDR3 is TGCGCCAGCAGTGATGACAGGGTAAATGAG.

The sequenced CDR3 bases are TGTGCCAGCACCCCTAGAGAGAACACTGAA. This sequence encodes CASTPRENTE. The CDR3 in its entirety is CASTPRENTEAFF. The chain couples TRBV6-2 or TRBV6-3 to TRBJ1-1, with unresolved D. The read is 3 residues too short to cover the CDR3 end, so that end is filled in from the germline J gene. CDR1 MNHEY and CDR2 SVGEGT come from the germline V gene. The CDR3 has 13 residues. V lost 7 bases and J 1 base, leaving 10 bases between the germline ends.

CDR3 sequence reads: CASSLQGYQETQYF. The covered CDR3 bases are TGTGCCAGCAGCTTACAGGGGTACCAAGAGACC. This chain links TRBV7-9 with TRBJ2-5; a weak D match, TRBD1 (6 bases). The sequenced fragment ends 3 residues before the CDR3 boundary, so the rest is inferred from the germline J gene. CDR1 and CDR2 from the germline V gene are SEHNR and FQNEAQ (reference sequence). The CDR3 is 14 residues long. V was shortened by 2 bases and J by 0 bases, with 7 bases between the two germline ends.

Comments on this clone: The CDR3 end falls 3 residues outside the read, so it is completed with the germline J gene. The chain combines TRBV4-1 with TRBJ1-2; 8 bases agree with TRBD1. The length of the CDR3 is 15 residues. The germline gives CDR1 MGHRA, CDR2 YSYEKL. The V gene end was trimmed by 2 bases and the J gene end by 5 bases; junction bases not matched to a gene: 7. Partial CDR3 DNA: TGCGCCAGCAGCCAACTCCCAGGGGGCGTTTATGGC. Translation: CASSQLPGGVYG. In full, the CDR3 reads CASSQLPGGVYGYTF.

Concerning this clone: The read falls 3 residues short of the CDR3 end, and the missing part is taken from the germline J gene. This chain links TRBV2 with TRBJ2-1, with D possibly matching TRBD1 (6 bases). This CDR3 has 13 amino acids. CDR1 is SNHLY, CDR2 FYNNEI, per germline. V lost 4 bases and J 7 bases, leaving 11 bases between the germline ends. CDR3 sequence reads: CASSGIQGNEQFF. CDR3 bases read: TGTGCCAGCAGTGGAATACAGGGAAATGAG.

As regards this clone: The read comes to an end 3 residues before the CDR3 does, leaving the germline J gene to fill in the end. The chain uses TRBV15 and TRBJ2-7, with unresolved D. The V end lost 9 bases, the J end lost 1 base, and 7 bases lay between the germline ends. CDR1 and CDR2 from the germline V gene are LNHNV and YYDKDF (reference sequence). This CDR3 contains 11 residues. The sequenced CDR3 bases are TGTGCCACTGGTACATCCTACGAG. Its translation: CATGTSYE. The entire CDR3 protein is CATGTSYEQYF.

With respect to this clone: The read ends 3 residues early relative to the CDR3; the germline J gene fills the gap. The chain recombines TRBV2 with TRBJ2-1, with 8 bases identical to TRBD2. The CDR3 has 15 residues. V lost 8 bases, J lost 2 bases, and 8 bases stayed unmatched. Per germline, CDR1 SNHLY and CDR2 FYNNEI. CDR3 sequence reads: CASSWRGAAYNEQFF. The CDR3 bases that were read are TGTGCCAGCTCCTGGCGGGGGGCCGCCTACAATGAG.

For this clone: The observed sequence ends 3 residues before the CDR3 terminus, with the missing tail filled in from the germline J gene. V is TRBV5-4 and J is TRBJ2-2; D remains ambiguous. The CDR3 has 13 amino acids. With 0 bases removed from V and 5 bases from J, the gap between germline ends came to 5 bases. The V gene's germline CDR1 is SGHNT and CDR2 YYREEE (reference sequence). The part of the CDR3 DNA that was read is TGTGCCAGCAGCTTGGCGCGTACCGGGGAG. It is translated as CASSLARTGE. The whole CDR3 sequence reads CASSLARTGELFF.

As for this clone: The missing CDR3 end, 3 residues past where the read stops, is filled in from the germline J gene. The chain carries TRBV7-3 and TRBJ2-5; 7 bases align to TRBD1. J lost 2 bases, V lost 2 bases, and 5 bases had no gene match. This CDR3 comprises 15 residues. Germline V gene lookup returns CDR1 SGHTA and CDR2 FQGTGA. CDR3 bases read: TGTGCCAGCAGCTTATTTGGACAGGCTCAAGAGACC. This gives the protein CASSLFGQAQET. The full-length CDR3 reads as CASSLFGQAQETQYF.

The CDR3 is CSARDLSGGAYEQFF. CDR3 DNA, as far as it was read: TGCAGTGCTAGAGATCTAAGCGGGGGGGCATATGAG. The gene calls are TRBV20-1 and TRBJ2-1; 10 nucleotides agree with TRBD2. The CDR3 end lies 3 residues beyond the end of the read and is filled in from the germline J gene. The CDR3 runs 15 residues. Germline CDR1 DFQATT, CDR2 SNEGSKA (reference sequence). Trimming took 0 bases from V and 8 from J; bases not matched to a gene: 7.

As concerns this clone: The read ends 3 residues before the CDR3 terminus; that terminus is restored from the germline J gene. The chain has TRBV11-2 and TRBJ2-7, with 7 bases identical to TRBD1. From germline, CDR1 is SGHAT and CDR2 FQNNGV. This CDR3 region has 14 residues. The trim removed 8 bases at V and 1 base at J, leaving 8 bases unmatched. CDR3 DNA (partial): TGTGCCAGCGGGCCCGGGACAGATTCCTACGAG. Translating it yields CASGPGTDSYE. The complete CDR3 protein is CASGPGTDSYEQYF.

The CDR3 protein is CASSIYYGGGTEAFF. The sequenced part of the CDR3 DNA is TGTGCCAGCAGTATATACTACGGGGGGGGCACTGAA. This chain connects TRBV11-2 to TRBJ1-1, with D possibly matching TRBD1 (5 bases). Coverage ceases 3 residues before the CDR3 finishes, and the germline J gene fills in the end. The CDR3 sequence is 15 residues long. V gave up 6 bases and J gave up 4 bases, with 18 bases separating them. Germline V gives CDR1 SGHAT, CDR2 FQNNGV.

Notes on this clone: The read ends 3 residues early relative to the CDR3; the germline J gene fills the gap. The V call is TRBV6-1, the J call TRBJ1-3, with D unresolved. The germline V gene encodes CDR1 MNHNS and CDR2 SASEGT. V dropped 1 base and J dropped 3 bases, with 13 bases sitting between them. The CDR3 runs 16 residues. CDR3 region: CASSEGSPRVGNTIYF. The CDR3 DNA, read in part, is TGTGCCAGCAGTGAAGGTTCACCTCGGGTTGGAAACACC.

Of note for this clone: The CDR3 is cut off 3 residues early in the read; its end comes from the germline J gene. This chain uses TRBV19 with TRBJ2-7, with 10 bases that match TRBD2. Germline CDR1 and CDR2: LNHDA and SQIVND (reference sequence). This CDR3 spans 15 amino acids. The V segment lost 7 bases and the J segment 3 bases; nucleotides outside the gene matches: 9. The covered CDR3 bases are TGTGCCAGTACATCCAGCGGGGGGGACGGCTACGAG. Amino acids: CASTSSGGDGYE. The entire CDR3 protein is CASTSSGGDGYEQYF.

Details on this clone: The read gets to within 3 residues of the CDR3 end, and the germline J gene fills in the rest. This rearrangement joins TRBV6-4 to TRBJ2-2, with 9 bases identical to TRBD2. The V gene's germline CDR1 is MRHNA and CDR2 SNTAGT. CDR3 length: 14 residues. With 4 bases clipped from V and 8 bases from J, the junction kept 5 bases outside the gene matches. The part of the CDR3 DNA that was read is TGTGCCAGCAGTGTAGCGGGGGACCGTGGGGAG. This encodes CASSVAGDRGE. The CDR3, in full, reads CASSVAGDRGELFF.

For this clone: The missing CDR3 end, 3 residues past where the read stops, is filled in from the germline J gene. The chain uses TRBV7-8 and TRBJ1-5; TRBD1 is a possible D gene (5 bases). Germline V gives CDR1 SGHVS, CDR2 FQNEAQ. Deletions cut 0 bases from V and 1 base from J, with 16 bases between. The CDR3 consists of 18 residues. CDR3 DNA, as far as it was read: TGTGCCAGCAGCTTAGCGATTGGTAGGGGTTACAGCAATCAGCCC. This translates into CASSLAIGRGYSNQP. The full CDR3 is CASSLAIGRGYSNQPQHF. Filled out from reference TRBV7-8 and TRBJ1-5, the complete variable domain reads GAGVSQSPRYKVAKRGQDVALRCDPISGHVSLFWYQQALGQGPEFLTYFQNEAQLDKSGLPSDRFFAERPEGSVSTLKIQRTQQEDSAVYLCASSLAIGRGYSNQPQHFGDGTRLSIL.